In its sample, the clone carrying this T cell receptor beta chain was seen once. The data derive from a study of T-cell memory formation after mild COVID-19. TCRdb re-derived calls from the 5' RACE reads in MiXCR, one entry per CDR3 protein. The repertoire holds 350,000 to 500,000 distinct CDR3 sequences, with over 15% as singletons. CDR1 and CDR2 (germline): SGDLS, YYNGEE. The CDR3 contains 17 residues. The V and J ends lost 3 bases and 4 bases, in that order; junction bases with no gene match: 11. Input material: PBMCs or a T cell subset sorted from them (not recorded which). The chain carries TRBV9 and TRBJ2-1, with 9 bases aligning to TRBD1. The origin of this receptor is an adult woman who had mild COVID-19 (a few samples of this study predate the infection). Cell type and time point are not known. The CDR3 sequence: CASSETPGTGRYNEQFF. For the CDR3, the DNA is TGTGCCAGCAGCGAGACCCCTGGGACAGGGCGGTACAATGAGCAGTTCTTC.